This is a list of T cell receptor beta chains from one sample in a study of cytomegalovirus exposure and HLA in healthy donors. Sequencing used immunoSEQ multiplex PCR; TCRdb keeps in-frame clones, though not all of them. The sample has about 120,000 clones, 81% seen once. Sequenced sample: PBMCs. Receptors were obtained from a man aged 35-49 years in good health and CMV-seronegative. Each CDR3 is given with its conserved first and last residue. Fields, in order: J gene, D gene, V gene, clone size, CDR3 protein, CDR3 DNA. A D gene is named only where the DNA matches it firmly. Clone size is given for some rows only: seen once, a few or many times, or a class if the clone is expanded.

TRBJ2-2	TRBD2	TRBV4-2	.	CASSQGLAGTLYTGELFF	TGTGCCAGCAGCCAAGGGCTAGCGGGGACGCTTTACACCGGGGAGCTGTTTTTT
TRBJ2-7	.	TRBV11-2	.	CASSLEAGGAEQYF	TGTGCCAGCAGCTTAGAAGCAGGAGGGGCCGAGCAGTACTTC
TRBJ1-6	TRBD1	TRBV5-4	.	CASSPPDRGQDSPLHF	TGTGCCAGCAGCCCGCCCGACAGGGGGCAAGATTCACCCCTCCACTTT
TRBJ2-6	TRBD2	TRBV4-3	few	CASSLGRVGLGASGANGLTF	TGCGCCAGCAGCCTCGGAAGGGTCGGACTAGGAGCGTCTGGGGCCAACGGCCTGACTTTC
TRBJ1-1	.	TRBV7-3	.	CASSLMALGEAFF	TGTGCCAGCAGCTTAATGGCCCTAGGCGAAGCTTTCTTT
TRBJ1-1	.	TRBV4-1	.	CASSQLGARGTEAFF	TGCGCCAGCAGCCAACTGGGGGCCCGGGGTACTGAAGCTTTCTTT
TRBJ2-6	.	TRBV6-1	once	CASTYRVAGANVLTF	TGTGCCAGCACCTACAGGGTTGCTGGGGCCAACGTCCTGACTTTC
TRBJ1-2	TRBD1	TRBV18	.	CASSPAGTGGNGYTF	TGTGCCAGCTCACCAGCCGGGACAGGGGGCAATGGCTACACCTTC
TRBJ1-1	.	TRBV18	.	CASSPDKVSTEAFF	TGTGCCAGCTCACCGGACAAGGTGAGCACTGAAGCTTTCTTT
TRBJ2-1	TRBD2	TRBV7-9	.	CASSTMAGTSGYNEQFF	TGTGCCAGCAGCACAATGGCCGGGACTAGCGGCTACAATGAGCAGTTCTTC
TRBJ2-3	TRBD1	TRBV9	.	CASSTEGTGNSDTQYF	TGTGCCAGCAGCACCGAAGGGACAGGAAATTCCGATACGCAGTATTTT
TRBJ2-2	.	TRBV5-4	.	CASSLNGVHTGELFF	TGTGCCAGCAGCTTGAACGGGGTTCACACCGGGGAGCTGTTTTTT
TRBJ2-7	TRBD1	TRBV2	.	CASSASPGQGTAQYF	TGTGCCAGCAGTGCGTCACCGGGACAGGGTACGGCGCAGTACTTC
TRBJ2-2	TRBD2	TRBV5-1	.	CASSLAGGPDTGELFF	TGCGCCAGCAGCTTAGCGGGAGGGCCGGACACCGGGGAGCTGTTTTTT
TRBJ1-5	.	TRBV6-5	few	CASSYSGADSAQHF	TGTGCCAGCAGTTACTCTGGGGCAGACAGTGCCCAGCATTTT
TRBJ2-5	TRBD1	TRBV2	.	CASTRTGGRETQYF	TGTGCCAGCACCCGGACAGGAGGTCGAGAGACCCAGTACTTC
TRBJ2-1	.	TRBV5-1	once	CASSRDFLSYNEQFF	TGCGCCAGCAGCAGGGACTTCCTATCGTACAATGAGCAGTTCTTC